A single sample gave rise to the 11 T cell receptor beta chains below, sequenced in a study of T cell clonality in common variable immunodeficiency. No antigens are known for them. Study-level findings and limits: In common variable immunodeficiency, TCR beta chains reportedly carried fewer deletions and N-nucleotide insertions.

The data were produced by immunoSEQ multiplex PCR, yet TCRdb's version contains in-frame clones alone and is incomplete. The data show about 33,000 clones, none appearing only once, with around 6.1% held by the ten largest. Material for sequencing was peripheral blood mononuclear cells. The receptors come from a human donor with common variable immunodeficiency.

This clone was seen at least ten times. The read finishes 3 residues shy of the CDR3 end, and the germline J gene is used to complete it. The chain carries TRBV2 and TRBJ1-4; D is undetermined. The CDR3 consists of 14 residues. Looked up from germline, CDR1 is SNHLY and CDR2 is FYNNEI. CDR3 region: CASSEAAVIRELFF. The part of the CDR3 DNA that was read is TGTGCCAGCAGTGAGGCTGCGGTTATTCGGGAA.

This clone was seen many times. The read terminates 3 residues ahead of where the CDR3 ends, so the germline J gene completes it. This chain connects TRBV29-1 to TRBJ1-1, with D unclear. Per the germline V gene, CDR1 is SQVTM and CDR2 is ANQGSEA. Trimming took 2 bases from V and 4 from J, leaving 14 bases between them. The CDR3 totals 14 residues. The CDR3: CSVESGPLGTEAFF. The DNA read from the CDR3 is TGCAGCGTTGAAAGCGGCCCTTTGGGCACTGAA.

This clone was recorded a few times. Sequencing ends 3 residues short of the CDR3 end; the germline J gene provides the rest. This rearrangement joins TRBV6-1 to TRBJ2-7, with D unclear. Germline V gene sequence: CDR1 MNHNS, CDR2 SASEGT. The V end lost 1 base, the J end lost 3 bases, and 16 bases lay between the germline ends. This CDR3 contains 16 residues. The sequenced CDR3 bases are TGTGCCAGCAGTGAAGATCCTGTAGACTCTTACTACGAG. Protein product: CASSEDPVDSYYE. The CDR3 reads in full as CASSEDPVDSYYEQYF.

This clone was seen only a few times. The read falls 3 residues short of the CDR3 end, and the missing part is taken from the germline J gene. The genes are TRBV30 and TRBJ2-3, with D perhaps matching TRBD1 (6 bases). Germline V gene sequence: CDR1 GTSNPN, CDR2 SVGIG (reference sequence). This CDR3 region has 15 residues. V gave up 0 bases and J gave up 4 bases, with 14 bases separating them. CDR3 sequence: CAWSVRQGFADTQYF. Incomplete CDR3 DNA: TGTGCCTGGAGTGTAAGGCAGGGGTTCGCAGATACG.

This clone was picked up many times. The CDR3 goes on 3 residues after the read ends, and that part is filled in from the germline J gene. The V call is TRBV11-2, the J call TRBJ2-5; perhaps TRBD2 as D (5 bases). Trimming removed 1 base from V and 1 base from J, with 7 bases in between. Per germline, CDR1 SGHAT and CDR2 FQNNGV. This CDR3 comprises 14 residues. CDR3 DNA, as far as it was read: TGTGCCAGCAGCTTAGGTCGGGGCCAAGAGACC. Amino acids: CASSLGRGQET. The full CDR3 sequence reads CASSLGRGQETQYF.

This clone was seen more than once but under ten times. The read is 3 residues too short to cover the CDR3 end, so that end is filled in from the germline J gene. V is TRBV5-6 and J is TRBJ2-2; TRBD1 agrees at 9 bases. Germline loops: CDR1 SGHDT, CDR2 YYEEEE. This CDR3 region has 15 residues. V lost 0 bases to trimming and J lost 9 bases; unmatched junction nucleotides: 6. CDR3 loop: CASSLGQGDHRELFF. The covered CDR3 bases are TGTGCCAGCAGCTTGGGACAGGGGGACCACCGGGAG.

Of note for this clone: Read data end 3 residues before the CDR3 end; the end is taken from the germline J gene. V gene TRBV20-1 combines with J gene TRBJ1-5; D might be TRBD1 (5 bases). V was trimmed by 3 bases and J by 8 bases, leaving 11 bases between them. The germline CDR1 and CDR2 sequences are DFQATT and SNEGSKA (reference sequence). The CDR3 covers 12 residues. The CDR3 loop reads CSARITGEPQHF. The part of the CDR3 DNA that was read is TGCAGTGCTAGGATTACAGGAGAGCCC.

As concerns this clone: With the read ending 3 residues before the CDR3 end, the germline J gene is used to fill in that end. This sequence joins TRBV7-2 and TRBJ1-2, with a weak D call TRBD1 (6 bases). CDR3 length: 14 residues. CDR1 and CDR2 (germline): SGHTA, FQGNSA. Trimming stripped 4 bases from V and 6 bases from J, with 15 bases between. This CDR3 reads CASSYQGSRDGYTF. The part of the CDR3 DNA that was read is TGTGCCAGCAGCTATCAGGGGTCCCGCGATGGC. The variable domain in full, with the rest retrieved from reference TRBV7-2 and TRBJ1-2, is GAGVSQSPSNKVTEKGKDVELRCDPISGHTALYWYRQSLGQGLEFLIYFQGNSAPDKSGLPSDRFSAERTGGSVSTLTIQRTQQEDSAVYLCASSYQGSRDGYTFGSGTRLTVV.

There are many counts of this clone. The read finishes 3 residues shy of the CDR3 end, and the germline J gene is used to complete it. This chain uses TRBV30 with TRBJ1-4, with no clear D. The length of the CDR3 is 14 residues. Looked up from germline, CDR1 is GTSNPN and CDR2 is SVGIG (reference sequence). V dropped 1 base and J dropped 8 bases, with 14 bases sitting between them. The sequenced part of the CDR3 DNA is TGTGCCTGGAGTGGGGTGGAAGGCGGAGAAAAA. Amino acid sequence: CAWSGVEGGEK. The full CDR3 sequence reads CAWSGVEGGEKLFF.

This clone was detected many times. The observed sequence ends 3 residues before the CDR3 terminus, with the missing tail filled in from the germline J gene. This chain connects TRBV30 to TRBJ1-2; D is unresolved. The CDR3 runs to 12 residues. Deletions cut 0 bases from V and 6 bases from J, with 8 bases between. Per the germline V gene, CDR1 is GTSNPN and CDR2 is SVGIG (reference sequence). CDR3 amino acids: CAWSVTRDGYTF. The sequenced CDR3 bases are TGTGCCTGGAGTGTCACTCGGGATGGC.

Remarks on this clone: Read sequence stops 3 residues before the CDR3 end, and the germline J gene provides the missing end. V usage is TRBV5-1 and J usage is TRBJ1-4; 10 nucleotides align to TRBD1. Germline V lookup: CDR1 SGHRS, CDR2 YFSETQ. The CDR3 contains 15 residues. V dropped 3 bases and J dropped 5; count of bases not matched to a gene: 4. The CDR3 bases that were read are TGCGCCAGCAGCTCAACGGGACAGGGGAATGAAAAA. Encoded protein: CASSSTGQGNEK. The whole CDR3 protein reads CASSSTGQGNEKLFF.